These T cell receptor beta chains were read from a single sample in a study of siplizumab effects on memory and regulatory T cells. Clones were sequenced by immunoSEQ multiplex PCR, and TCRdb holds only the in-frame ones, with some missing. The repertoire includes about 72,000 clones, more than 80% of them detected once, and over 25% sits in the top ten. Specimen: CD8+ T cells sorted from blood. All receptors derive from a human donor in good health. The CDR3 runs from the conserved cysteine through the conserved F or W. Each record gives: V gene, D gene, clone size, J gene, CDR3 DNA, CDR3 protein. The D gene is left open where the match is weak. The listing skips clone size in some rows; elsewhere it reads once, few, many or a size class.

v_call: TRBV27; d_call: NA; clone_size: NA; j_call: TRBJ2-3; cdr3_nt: TGTGCCAGCAGTCAGACCCGCACAGATACGCAGTATTTT; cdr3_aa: CASSQTRTDTQYF
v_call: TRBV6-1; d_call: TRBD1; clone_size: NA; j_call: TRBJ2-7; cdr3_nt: TGTGCCAGCAGTGAAGGGGGACCAGGGGGCGTCTCCTACGAGCAGTACTTC; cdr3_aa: CASSEGGPGGVSYEQYF
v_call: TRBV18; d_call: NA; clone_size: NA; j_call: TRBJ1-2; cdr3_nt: TGTGCCAGCTCGCAAGGGACGGACGGCTCTCTCGGCTACACCTTC; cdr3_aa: CASSQGTDGSLGYTF
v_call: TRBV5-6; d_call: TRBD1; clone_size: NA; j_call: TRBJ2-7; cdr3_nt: TGTGCCAGCAGGGACCCCAACAGGGGCGTCTCCTACGAGCAGTACTTC; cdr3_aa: CASRDPNRGVSYEQYF
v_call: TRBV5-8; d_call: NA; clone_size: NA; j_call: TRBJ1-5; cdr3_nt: TGTGCCAGCAGCTTGACTCCCCTTGGCAGACAGCCCCAGCATTTT; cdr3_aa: CASSLTPLGRQPQHF
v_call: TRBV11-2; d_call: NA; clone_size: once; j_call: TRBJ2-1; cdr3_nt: TGTGCCAGCAGGTTAGGCTCCTACAATGAGCAGTTCTTC; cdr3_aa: CASRLGSYNEQFF
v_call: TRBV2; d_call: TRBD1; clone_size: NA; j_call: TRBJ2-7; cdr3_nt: TGTGCCAGCACCGAAGACAGGGTCTCCCACGAGCAGTACTTC; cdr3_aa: CASTEDRVSHEQYF
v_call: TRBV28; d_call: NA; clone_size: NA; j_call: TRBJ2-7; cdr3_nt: TGTGCCAGCAGTTTACTGGGGACCTCCTACGAGCAGTACTTC; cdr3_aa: CASSLLGTSYEQYF
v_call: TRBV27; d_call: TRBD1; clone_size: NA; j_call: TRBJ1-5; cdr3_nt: TGTGCCAGCAGCTCGCAGGGCAGGGGGACAGGGGACCAGCCCCAGCATTTT; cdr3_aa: CASSSQGRGTGDQPQHF
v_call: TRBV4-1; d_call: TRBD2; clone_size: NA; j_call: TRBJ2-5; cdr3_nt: TGCGCCAGCAGCCAAGTAGGGACTAGCGGGTCGGAGACCCAGTACTTC; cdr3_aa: CASSQVGTSGSETQYF
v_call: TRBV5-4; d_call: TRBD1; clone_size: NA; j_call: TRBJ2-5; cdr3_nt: TGTGCCAGCAGCCGAATCGGGACAGGGACGGAGACCCAGTACTTC; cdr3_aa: CASSRIGTGTETQYF
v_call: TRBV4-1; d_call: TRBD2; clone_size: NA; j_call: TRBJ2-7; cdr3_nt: TGCGCCAGCAGCCGTCAGCGGGGGGGCCTCGGTGAGCAGTACTTC; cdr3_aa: CASSRQRGGLGEQYF
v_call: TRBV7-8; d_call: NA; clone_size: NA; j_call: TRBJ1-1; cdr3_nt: TGTGCCAGCAGCTCGGCCCTCCGGGGCTCTGAAGCTTTCTTT; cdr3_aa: CASSSALRGSEAFF
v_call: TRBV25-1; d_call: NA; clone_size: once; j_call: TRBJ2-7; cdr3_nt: TGTGCCAGCAGTGCACAGGGTTCTTACGAGCAGTACTTC; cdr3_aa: CASSAQGSYEQYF
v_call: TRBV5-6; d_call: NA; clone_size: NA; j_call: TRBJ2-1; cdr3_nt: TGTGCCAGCAGCTTGCCTAGAGCTGGAACAAGAGAAAATGAGCAGTTCTTC; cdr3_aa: CASSLPRAGTRENEQFF